Described below is a single TCR beta chain sequence and its context. No antigen is known for it. The V and J ends lost 6 bases and 4 bases, in that order; junction bases with no gene match: 17. Per germline, CDR1 LNHDA and CDR2 SQIVND (reference sequence). This CDR3 contains 18 residues. 60 Vbeta and 13 Jbeta primers were used in PCR. Sequencing used immunoSEQ multiplex PCR; TCRdb keeps in-frame clones, though not all of them. The sample records 100,000 to 120,000 clones, 74% being singletons. This entry comes from a study of cytomegalovirus exposure and HLA in healthy donors. General study results and limits: Most TCR sequences proved rare, with some public TCRs found in many donors. A later analysis by the authors found several of the most significant clusters apparently linked to common viral pathogens. Reportedly, TCR beta sequences accurately predicted HLA-A and HLA-B alleles in most subjects.

Sequencing input: PBMCs. The V gene is TRBV19, the J gene TRBJ2-1, with TRBD2 matching over 8 bases. The receptor was derived from a middle-aged woman in good health and CMV-seropositive. For the CDR3, the DNA is TGTGCCAGTAGGAAGGGACCCCCACAGCGGGGGAGTTACAATGAGCAGTTCTTC. This encodes CASRKGPPQRGSYNEQFF. Filled out from reference TRBV19 and TRBJ2-1, the complete variable domain reads DGGITQSPKYLFRKEGQNVTLSCEQNLNHDAMYWYRQDPGQGLRLIYYSQIVNDFQKGDIAEGYSVSREKKESFPLTVTSAQKNPTAFYLCASRKGPPQRGSYNEQFFGPGTRLTVL.